This T cell receptor (beta chain) was observed in a study of T-cell memory formation after mild COVID-19. As for the study in general: Largely donor-specific sequence clusters came from a couple of donors.

V lost 0 bases to trimming and J lost 0 bases, with 12 bases between them. The CDR3 runs 17 residues. From germline, CDR1 is DFQATT and CDR2 SNEGSKA (reference sequence). Study-wide points: CD4+ contracting clones were mainly CM and EM; CD8+ ones, EMRA. Second-wave clones with a day 37 peak had unconfirmed SARS-CoV-2 specificity.

As concerns this clonotype: What it binds is unknown.

5'RACE with constant-segment primers built TCRalpha and TCRbeta cDNA libraries with UMIs. TCRdb re-analysed the 5' RACE reads in MiXCR, keeping a single row per CDR3 protein. The table lists approximately 290,000 distinct CDR3 sequences, roughly 19% of them singletons. Sequenced material: PBMCs or a T cell subset sorted from them (not recorded which). This receptor was taken from a young man who had mild COVID-19 (a few samples of this study predate the infection). Cell type and time point are not known. The chain is built from TRBV20-1 and TRBJ1-6; no clear D gene. CDR3 nucleotide sequence: TGCAGTGCTAGAGATGTACGGACCTCCTCCTATAATTCACCCCTCCACTTT. This codes for CSARDVRTSSYNSPLHF.